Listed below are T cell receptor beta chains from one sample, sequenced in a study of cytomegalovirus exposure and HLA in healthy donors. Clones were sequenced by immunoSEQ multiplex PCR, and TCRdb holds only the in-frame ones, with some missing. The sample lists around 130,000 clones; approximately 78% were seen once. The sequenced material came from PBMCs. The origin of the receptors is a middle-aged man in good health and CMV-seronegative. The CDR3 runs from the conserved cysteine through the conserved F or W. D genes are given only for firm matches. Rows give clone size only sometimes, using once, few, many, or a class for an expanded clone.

CDR3 protein: CASSPDGGGTYEQYF; CDR3 DNA: TGTGCCAGCAGCCCCGACGGCGGGGGCACCTACGAGCAGTACTTC; clone size: .; J gene: TRBJ2-7; D gene: .; V gene: TRBV5-4
CDR3 protein: CATSGRGGRNEQFF; CDR3 DNA: TGTGCCACCAGTGGGCGGGGGGGCCGGAATGAGCAGTTCTTC; clone size: .; J gene: TRBJ2-1; D gene: TRBD2; V gene: TRBV15
CDR3 protein: CAITRSEGSNEQFF; CDR3 DNA: TGTGCCATCACGAGATCGGAGGGGTCGAATGAGCAGTTCTTC; clone size: .; J gene: TRBJ2-1; D gene: .; V gene: TRBV10-3
CDR3 protein: CASSPRTSGIASTDTQYF; CDR3 DNA: TGTGCCAGCAGCCCCAGGACTAGCGGGATAGCTAGCACAGATACGCAGTATTTT; clone size: once; J gene: TRBJ2-3; D gene: TRBD2; V gene: TRBV7-8
CDR3 protein: CASSLLAQTQYF; CDR3 DNA: TGTGCCAGCAGCTTACTAGCCCAGACCCAGTACTTC; clone size: .; J gene: TRBJ2-5; D gene: .; V gene: TRBV5-6
CDR3 protein: CASSLVGQGSTEAFF; CDR3 DNA: TGTGCCAGCAGCTTGGTTGGGCAGGGGAGCACTGAAGCTTTCTTT; clone size: .; J gene: TRBJ1-1; D gene: .; V gene: TRBV5-6
CDR3 protein: CASSRGQGAERGEQFF; CDR3 DNA: TGTGCCAGCAGCCGGGGACAGGGGGCGGAAAGGGGTGAGCAGTTCTTC; clone size: .; J gene: TRBJ2-1; D gene: TRBD1; V gene: TRBV6-6
CDR3 protein: CASSYENSYNEQFF; CDR3 DNA: TGTGCCAGCAGTTACGAGAACTCCTACAATGAGCAGTTCTTC; clone size: .; J gene: TRBJ2-1; D gene: .; V gene: TRBV6-5
CDR3 protein: CASSSIGAIGDEQFF; CDR3 DNA: TGTGCCAGCAGCTCCATAGGGGCCATCGGCGATGAGCAGTTCTTC; clone size: .; J gene: TRBJ2-1; D gene: .; V gene: TRBV7-2
CDR3 protein: CASSFGTGGFQGNEKLFF; CDR3 DNA: TGTGCCAGCAGCTTCGGGACAGGGGGCTTTCAAGGAAATGAAAAACTGTTTTTT; clone size: .; J gene: TRBJ1-4; D gene: TRBD1; V gene: TRBV11-2
CDR3 protein: CAISAEKGPGYGYTF; CDR3 DNA: TGTGCCATCAGCGCCGAAAAAGGGCCGGGATATGGCTACACCTTC; clone size: .; J gene: TRBJ1-2; D gene: .; V gene: TRBV10-3
CDR3 protein: CASSLRLAGVGNSQYF; CDR3 DNA: TGTGCCAGCAGCCTCCGACTAGCGGGAGTGGGAAACAGTCAGTACTTC; clone size: .; J gene: TRBJ2-4; D gene: TRBD2; V gene: TRBV5-6
CDR3 protein: CASSDNRHYGYTF; CDR3 DNA: TGCGCCAGCAGTGACAACCGCCACTATGGCTACACCTTC; clone size: .; J gene: TRBJ1-2; D gene: .; V gene: TRBV5-1
CDR3 protein: CASSLWWLAGSGSYNEQFF; CDR3 DNA: TGTGCCAGCAGTTTATGGTGGCTAGCGGGATCGGGGTCCTACAATGAGCAGTTCTTC; clone size: .; J gene: TRBJ2-1; D gene: TRBD2; V gene: TRBV27
CDR3 protein: CASSLTASGRGGYEQYF; CDR3 DNA: TGTGCCAGCAGCTTAACCGCAAGCGGGAGGGGGGGCTACGAGCAGTACTTC; clone size: .; J gene: TRBJ2-7; D gene: TRBD2; V gene: TRBV13
CDR3 protein: CASMGAYSNQPQHF; CDR3 DNA: TGTGCCAGCATGGGGGCCTATAGCAATCAGCCCCAGCATTTT; clone size: .; J gene: TRBJ1-5; D gene: .; V gene: TRBV6-6
CDR3 protein: CASSSPRGGDYEQYF; CDR3 DNA: TGTGCCAGCAGCTCCCCACGGGGGGGCGACTACGAGCAGTACTTC; clone size: .; J gene: TRBJ2-7; D gene: TRBD2; V gene: TRBV7-2
CDR3 protein: CASSAKKTGVRNTQYF; CDR3 DNA: TGTGCCAGCAGTGCCAAAAAGACGGGGGTAAGAAATACGCAGTATTTT; clone size: .; J gene: TRBJ2-3; D gene: .; V gene: TRBV27
CDR3 protein: CASSQERRATQYF; CDR3 DNA: TGCGCCAGCAGCCAAGAGAGGCGGGCTACGCAGTATTTT; clone size: .; J gene: TRBJ2-3; D gene: .; V gene: TRBV4-3
CDR3 protein: CASSIEMNYGYTF; CDR3 DNA: TGTGCCAGTAGTATCGAGATGAACTATGGCTACACCTTC; clone size: .; J gene: TRBJ1-2; D gene: .; V gene: TRBV19
CDR3 protein: CASSPQGDQPQHF; CDR3 DNA: TGTGCCAGTAGTCCTCAGGGCGATCAGCCCCAGCATTTT; clone size: once; J gene: TRBJ1-5; D gene: .; V gene: TRBV19
CDR3 protein: CAITGQARRLNGYTF; CDR3 DNA: TGTGCCATCACTGGACAGGCGCGGAGGCTAAATGGCTACACCTTC; clone size: .; J gene: TRBJ1-2; D gene: TRBD1; V gene: TRBV10-3
CDR3 protein: CASSTLTGTGTSSGNTIYF; CDR3 DNA: TGTGCCAGCAGCACCCTTACCGGGACAGGGACGAGCTCTGGAAACACCATATATTTT; clone size: .; J gene: TRBJ1-3; D gene: TRBD1; V gene: TRBV4-2
CDR3 protein: CATSRGGSETQYF; CDR3 DNA: TGTGCCACCAGCAGAGGTGGGAGTGAGACCCAGTACTTC; clone size: .; J gene: TRBJ2-5; D gene: .; V gene: TRBV15
CDR3 protein: CASSRQGGDQPQHF; CDR3 DNA: TGTGCCAGCAGCAGACAGGGGGGAGATCAGCCCCAGCATTTT; clone size: .; J gene: TRBJ1-5; D gene: TRBD1; V gene: TRBV6-5
CDR3 protein: CASSPSAGSWPYNEQFF; CDR3 DNA: TGTGCTAGCAGTCCTTCGGCTGGGAGTTGGCCCTACAATGAGCAGTTCTTC; clone size: .; J gene: TRBJ2-1; D gene: .; V gene: TRBV7-7
CDR3 protein: CASSYTGGFGYTF; CDR3 DNA: TGTGCCAGCAGCTACACGGGGGGCTTTGGCTACACCTTC; clone size: .; J gene: TRBJ1-2; D gene: .; V gene: TRBV11-3
CDR3 protein: CASSVRLAGPHEQYF; CDR3 DNA: TGTGCCAGCAGCGTCCGACTAGCGGGCCCTCACGAGCAGTACTTC; clone size: .; J gene: TRBJ2-7; D gene: TRBD2; V gene: TRBV28
CDR3 protein: CASSIQGDLLNQPQHF; CDR3 DNA: TGTGCCAGTAGTATCCAGGGCGACCTACTCAATCAGCCCCAGCATTTT; clone size: .; J gene: TRBJ1-5; D gene: .; V gene: TRBV19
CDR3 protein: CASSGSVLEGKYNEQFF; CDR3 DNA: TGTGCCAGCAGTGGTTCCGTACTGGAGGGCAAATACAATGAGCAGTTCTTC; clone size: .; J gene: TRBJ2-1; D gene: .; V gene: TRBV25-1
CDR3 protein: CALESGSTEAFF; CDR3 DNA: TGTGCTTTAGAAAGCGGGAGCACTGAAGCTTTCTTT; clone size: .; J gene: TRBJ1-1; D gene: .; V gene: TRBV30